This T cell receptor (beta chain) originates from a study of response to subunit inactivated influenza vaccine. TCRdb re-derived calls from the RT-PCR reads in MiXCR, one entry per CDR3 protein. The sample has 450,000 to 600,000 distinct CDR3 sequences, 16% seen once. This clonotype was observed a few times. Its target is not known. This CDR3 region has 14 residues. Germline lookup yields CDR1 SQVTM and CDR2 ANQGSEA. V lost 1 base and J lost 6, with 15 bases in between. Study-wide findings and caveats: It was suggested by the authors that few new T cells are recruited by each seasonal influenza vaccination.

Sequences were derived from CD4+ T cells sorted from PBMCs, sampled less than 25 months after vaccination. The rearrangement uses TRBV29-1 and TRBJ1-2; weak D call: TRBD1 (6 bases). The sequence derives from a man between 45 and 75 years old who received an inactivated influenza vaccine. The CDR3 spells CSVEAQGNGNGYTF. The CDR3 DNA follows: TGCAGCGTTGAAGCCCAGGGGAATGGAAATGGCTACACCTTC.